This TCR beta chain came from a study of T cells in Graves' hyperthyroidism and ophthalmopathy. General study findings and limits: The majority of expanded thyroid clonotypes above 0.001 also appeared in blood.

Orbital computed tomography, thyroid ultrasound, serum thyroxine and TRAb, and clinical symptoms together informed the diagnoses. From RNA transcripts, TCR beta CDR3 regions were amplified. The study used the HTBI primer set for a first-round RT-PCR of the TCR CDR3. TCRdb re-derived calls from the multiplex PCR reads in MiXCR, one entry per CDR3 protein. The repertoire consists of fewer than 650,000 distinct CDR3 sequences, with approximately 48% occurring once and the leading ten covering about 45%. The germline V and J ends were trimmed by 1 base and 4 bases, with 11 bases remaining between them. The CDR3 covers 15 residues. Germline lookup yields CDR1 MGHRA and CDR2 YSYEKL. Remarks on this clonotype: Its antigen is currently unknown.

This chain joins TRBV4-1 and TRBJ1-5; D ambiguous. This clonotype was sampled from an adult woman with Graves' disease, either hyperthyroidism or ophthalmopathy (not recorded which). The specimen sequenced was peripheral blood or thyroid tissue (not recorded which). CDR3 sequence reads: CASSQAETGNQPQHF. For the CDR3, the DNA is TGCGCCAGCAGCCAAGCGGAGACTGGTAATCAGCCCCAGCATTTT.